The 8 T cell receptor beta chains below were found in one sample sequenced in a study of Ad26.COV2.S vaccination and SARS-CoV-2 variants. Regarding treatment: some 19 received Ad26.COV2.S at low or high dose, single or two shots; 5 received placebo; per-sample allocation not given. Samples came from day 63 after the first vaccine or placebo injection. TCRdb keeps only in-frame clones here, not all; method: immunoSEQ multiplex PCR. The sample lists fewer than 900,000 clones; around 89% were seen once. Sequences were derived from peripheral blood, sampled in a trial of Ad26.COV2.S vaccine versus placebo. The receptors come from a person aged 18-60 years who received the Ad26.COV2.S COVID-19 vaccine or a placebo.

Comments on this clone: One end of the junction varies from germline; a read error may be responsible. The genes are TRBV6-5 and TRBJ1-1; 7 bases agree with TRBD1. The germline V gene encodes CDR1 MNHEY and CDR2 SVGAGI. CDR3 size: 13 residues. The DNA of the CDR3 is TGTGCCAGCAGTTCAAACAGGGGACTTGAAACTTTCTTT. Its translation: CASSSNRGLETFF.

The chain uses TRBV5-6 and TRBJ2-3, with D perhaps given as TRBD1 or TRBD2 (5 bases each). V was pared by 5 bases and J by 2 bases, with 18 bases between. The CDR3 totals 16 residues. Germline CDR1 and CDR2: SGHDT and YYEEEE. CDR3 bases: TGTGCCAGCAGTTTGTTGGGGACGGCATACACAGATACGCAGTATTTT. Protein product: CASSLLGTAYTDTQYF.

The V call is TRBV27, the J call TRBJ2-7, with TRBD1 as a possible D gene (5 bases). Trimming cost V 7 bases and J 4 bases, with 14 bases left between them. Germline CDR1 MNHEY, CDR2 SMNVEV (reference sequence). The length of the CDR3 is 13 residues. The CDR3 coding sequence is TGTGCCAGCAAAAGAGACAGAGGTTACGAGCAGTACTTC. Amino acids: CASKRDRGYEQYF.

The chain employs TRBV24-1 and TRBJ2-7, with TRBD1 matching over 9 bases. There are 16 residues in the CDR3. V shed 3 bases and J 3 bases; nucleotides not matched to a gene: 8. The germline gives CDR1 KGHDR, CDR2 SFDVKD. As DNA, the CDR3 is TGTGCCACCAGTGATACCCGGGGACAGGGCAACTACGAGCAGTACTTC. It yields the protein CATSDTRGQGNYEQYF.

V is TRBV7-6 and J is TRBJ2-1; D may be TRBD1 (5 bases). The V gene's germline CDR1 is SGHVS and CDR2 FNYEAQ. V lost 5 bases, J lost 1 base, and 12 bases lay in between. CDR3 size: 15 residues. The CDR3 bases are TGTGCCAGCAGCCGGACAATAGGATCCTACAATGAGCAGTTCTTC. As protein: CASSRTIGSYNEQFF.

This CDR3 is CASSRGPTQETQYF. The CDR3 bases are TGTGCCAGCAGCAGGGGACCGACCCAAGAGACCCAGTACTTC. V gene TRBV5-4 combines with J gene TRBJ2-5; D is possibly TRBD1 or TRBD2 (5 bases each). CDR3 length: 14 amino acids. Germline CDR1 is SGHNT and CDR2 is YYREEE (reference sequence). V was cut by 4 bases and J by 1 base, with 11 bases left in between.

This clone was detected once. The rearrangement joins TRBV6-1 to TRBJ2-1; D perhaps matches TRBD1 (6 bases). Trimming left V 2 bases short and J 0 bases short, with 11 bases between. The CDR3 spans 16 residues. Germline values: CDR1 MNHNS, CDR2 SASEGT. CDR3 sequence reads: CASSERQASSYNEQFF. The CDR3 bases are TGTGCCAGCAGTGAAAGACAGGCGAGCTCCTACAATGAGCAGTTCTTC.

This chain links TRBV10-3 with TRBJ2-2; either TRBD1 or TRBD2 may fit D (7 bases each). Germline V lookup: CDR1 ENHRY, CDR2 SYGVKD. V dropped 7 bases and J dropped 0 bases, with 24 bases sitting between them. CDR3 length equals 19 residues. The CDR3 sequence: CAIMRQGSISGANTGELFF. The CDR3 DNA sequence: TGTGCCATCATGAGACAGGGCTCTATAAGCGGGGCGAACACCGGGGAGCTGTTTTTT.